The rows below give T cell receptor beta chains drawn from one sample of a study of blood T cell repertoires in COVID-19. Measured with immunoSEQ multiplex PCR; TCRdb has only the in-frame clones, and not every one. This sample carries 200,000 to 250,000 clones, approximately 77% of them seen once, and the ten largest clones take 3.5% to 4%. Specimen: peripheral blood. The origin of the receptors is an elderly woman with acute or convalescent COVID-19. Both conserved end residues are part of each CDR3. Fields, in order: J gene, V gene, CDR3 protein.

>TRBJ2-1|TRBV29-1
CSVAGQAVLGSEQFF
>TRBJ1-5|TRBV14
CASSQVRVWEFVESQPQHF
>TRBJ2-1|TRBV27
CASSSEGTYNEQFF
>TRBJ1-1|TRBV7-9
CASSPAGGPTEAFF
>TRBJ2-7|TRBV30
CAWSWNRGGSYEQYF
>TRBJ1-6|TRBV7-8
CASSFQGADSPLHF
>TRBJ1-4|TRBV2
CASSVDRGLEKLFF
>TRBJ1-2|TRBV7-9
CASSLIGWASGGYTF
>TRBJ2-6|TRBV5-5
CASSLGLQGLSSGANVLTF
>TRBJ2-5|TRBV25-1
CASQVWGRETQYF
>TRBJ1-3|TRBV6-5
CASHSSGNTIYF
>TRBJ1-6|TRBV7-2
CASSLAGARNNSPLHF
>TRBJ2-5|TRBV3-1/TRBV3-2
CASSQGAGAQETQYF
>TRBJ2-5|TRBV7-2
CASSVGLAEETQYF
>TRBJ2-3|TRBV29-1
CSISQEAPDTQYF
>TRBJ2-3|TRBV6-5
CASRGQGRGTDTQYF
>TRBJ1-3|TRBV5-5
CASSLALSAGNTIYF
>TRBJ1-5|TRBV9
CASSVAGARGQPQHF
>TRBJ1-6|TRBV6-5
CASHWGGAYNSPLHF
>TRBJ1-4|TRBV6-6
CASSLADRYNEKLFF
>TRBJ2-1|TRBV9
CASSVDLAGGPGEQFF
>TRBJ2-5|TRBV11-3
CASSLVNLEETQYF
>TRBJ1-2|TRBV19
CASSIGQGALGYTF
>TRBJ2-5|TRBV6-1
CASSETRTGGETQYF
>TRBJ2-1|TRBV23-1
CASSDGLAGDPSSYNEQFF
>TRBJ1-5|TRBV5-6
CASSWDREQPQHF
>TRBJ2-1|TRBV5-5
CASNPGLAGGSNYNEQFF
>TRBJ2-2|TRBV7-2
CASSPPRGLAGRNTGELFF
>TRBJ1-4|TRBV7-2
CASSTDRATNEKLFF
>TRBJ2-3|TRBV9
CASSVAQGGTDTQYF
>TRBJ2-2|TRBV2
CASNTVSGELFF
>TRBJ2-5|TRBV19
CAVSGGAVETQYF
>TRBJ2-5|TRBV19
CASSIGTSPYQETQYF
>TRBJ2-5|TRBV19
CASSIDSQETQYF
>TRBJ2-2|TRBV14
CASSRILAGVGTGELFF
>TRBJ1-4|TRBV9
CASSVRQGPGEKLFF
>TRBJ1-2|TRBV5-1
CASSPDGGPGYTF
>TRBJ1-1|TRBV6-5
CASSIGQLNTEAFF